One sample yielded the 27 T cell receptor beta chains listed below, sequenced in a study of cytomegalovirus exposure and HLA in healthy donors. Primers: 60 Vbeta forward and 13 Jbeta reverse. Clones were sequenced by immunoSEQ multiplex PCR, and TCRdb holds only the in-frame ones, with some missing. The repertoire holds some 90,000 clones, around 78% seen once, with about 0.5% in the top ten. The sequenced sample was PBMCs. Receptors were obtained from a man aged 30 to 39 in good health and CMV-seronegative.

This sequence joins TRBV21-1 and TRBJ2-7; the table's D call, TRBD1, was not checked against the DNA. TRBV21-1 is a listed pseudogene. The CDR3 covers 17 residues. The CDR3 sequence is CASSLKAQGVGFYEQYF. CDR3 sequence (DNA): TGTGCCAGCAGCCTTAAAGCACAGGGGGTGGGCTTTTACGAGCAGTACTTC.

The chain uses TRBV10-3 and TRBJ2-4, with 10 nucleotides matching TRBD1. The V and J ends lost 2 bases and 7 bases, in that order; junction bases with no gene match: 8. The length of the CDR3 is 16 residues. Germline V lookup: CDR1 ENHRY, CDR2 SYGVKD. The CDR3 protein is CAISEGQGGFGNIQYF. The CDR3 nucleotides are TGTGCCATCAGTGAGGGACAGGGGGGTTTTGGGAACATTCAGTACTTC.

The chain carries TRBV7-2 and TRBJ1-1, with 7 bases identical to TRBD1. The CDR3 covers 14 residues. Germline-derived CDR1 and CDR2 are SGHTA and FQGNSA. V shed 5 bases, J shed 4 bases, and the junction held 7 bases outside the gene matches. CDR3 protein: CASSRDRVGTEAFF. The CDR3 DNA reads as TGTGCCAGCAGCCGTGACAGGGTGGGCACTGAAGCTTTCTTT.

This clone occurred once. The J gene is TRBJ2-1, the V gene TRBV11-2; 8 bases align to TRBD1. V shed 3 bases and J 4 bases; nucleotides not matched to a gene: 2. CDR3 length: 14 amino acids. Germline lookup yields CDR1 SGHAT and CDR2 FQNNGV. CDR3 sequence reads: CASSLQGAYNEQFF. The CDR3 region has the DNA TGTGCCAGCAGCTTGCAGGGGGCTTACAATGAGCAGTTCTTC.

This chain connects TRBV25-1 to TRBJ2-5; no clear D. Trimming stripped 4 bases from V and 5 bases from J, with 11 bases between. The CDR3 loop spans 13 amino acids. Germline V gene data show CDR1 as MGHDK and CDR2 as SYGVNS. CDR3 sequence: CASSGLWAETQYF. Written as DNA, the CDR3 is TGTGCCAGCAGTGGCCTCTGGGCTGAGACCCAGTACTTC.

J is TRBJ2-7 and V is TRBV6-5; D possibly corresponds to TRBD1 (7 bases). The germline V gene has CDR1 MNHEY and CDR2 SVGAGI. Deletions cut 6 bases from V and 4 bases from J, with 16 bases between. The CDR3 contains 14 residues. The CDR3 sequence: CASSIAAGGYEQYV. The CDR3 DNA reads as TGTGCCAGCAGCATAGCGGCAGGGGGTTACGAGCAGTACGTC.

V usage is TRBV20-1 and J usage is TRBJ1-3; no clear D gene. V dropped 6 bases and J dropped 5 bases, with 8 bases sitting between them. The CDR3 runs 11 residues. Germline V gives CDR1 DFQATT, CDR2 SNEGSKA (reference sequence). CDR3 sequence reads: CSAGGRNTIYF. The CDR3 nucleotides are TGCAGTGCGGGCGGGAGAAACACCATATATTTT.

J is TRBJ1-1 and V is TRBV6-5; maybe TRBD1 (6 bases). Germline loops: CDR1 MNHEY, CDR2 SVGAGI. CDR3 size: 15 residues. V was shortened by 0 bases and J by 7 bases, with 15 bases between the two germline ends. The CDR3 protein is CASSYSAGARGEAFF. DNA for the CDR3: TGTGCCAGCAGTTACTCGGCGGGGGCAAGAGGTGAAGCTTTCTTT.

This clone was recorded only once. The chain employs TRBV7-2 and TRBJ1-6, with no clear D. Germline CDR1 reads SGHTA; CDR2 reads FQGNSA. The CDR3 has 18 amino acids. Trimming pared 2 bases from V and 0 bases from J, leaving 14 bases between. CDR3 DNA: TGTGCCAGCAGCTTATCTAACAGCCAGAGCTCCTATAATTCACCCCTCCACTTT. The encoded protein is CASSLSNSQSSYNSPLHF.

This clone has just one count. The CDR3 protein is CSAGGTGGYTF. CDR3 DNA sequence: TGCAGCGCAGGAGGTACGGGCGGCTACACCTTC. The V and J genes are TRBV29-1 and TRBJ1-2; D not resolved. The V gene lost 7 bases and the J gene lost 8 bases, with 14 bases spanning the gap. Germline values: CDR1 SQVTM, CDR2 ANQGSEA. The CDR3 consists of 11 residues.

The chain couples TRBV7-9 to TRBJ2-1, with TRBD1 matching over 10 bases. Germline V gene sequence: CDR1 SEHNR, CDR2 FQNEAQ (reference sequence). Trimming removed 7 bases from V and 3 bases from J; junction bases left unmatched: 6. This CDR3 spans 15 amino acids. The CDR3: CASIRDRGFYNEQFF. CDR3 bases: TGTGCCAGCATCCGGGACAGGGGTTTCTACAATGAGCAGTTCTTC.

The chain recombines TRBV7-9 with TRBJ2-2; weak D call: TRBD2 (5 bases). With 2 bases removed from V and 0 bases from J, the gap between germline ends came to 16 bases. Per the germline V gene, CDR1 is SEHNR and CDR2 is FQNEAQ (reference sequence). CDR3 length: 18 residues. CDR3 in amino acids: CASSLIPFEGANTGELFF. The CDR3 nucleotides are TGTGCCAGCAGCTTAATCCCTTTTGAGGGTGCGAACACCGGGGAGCTGTTTTTT.

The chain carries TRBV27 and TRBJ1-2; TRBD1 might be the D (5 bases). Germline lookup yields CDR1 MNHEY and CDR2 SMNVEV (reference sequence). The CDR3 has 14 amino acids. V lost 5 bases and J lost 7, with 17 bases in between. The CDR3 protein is CASSLSYRQGGYTF. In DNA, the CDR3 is TGTGCCAGCAGTCTCTCCTACAGGCAGGGTGGCTACACCTTC.

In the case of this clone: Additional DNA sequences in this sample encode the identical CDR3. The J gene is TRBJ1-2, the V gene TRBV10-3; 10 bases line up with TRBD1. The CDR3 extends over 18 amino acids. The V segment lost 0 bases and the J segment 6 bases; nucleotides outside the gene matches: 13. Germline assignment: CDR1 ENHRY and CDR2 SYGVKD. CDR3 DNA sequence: TGTGCCATCAGTGAGTCACCGGGACAGGGGCCCAAAGGCGATGGCTACACCTTC. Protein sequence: CAISESPGQGPKGDGYTF.

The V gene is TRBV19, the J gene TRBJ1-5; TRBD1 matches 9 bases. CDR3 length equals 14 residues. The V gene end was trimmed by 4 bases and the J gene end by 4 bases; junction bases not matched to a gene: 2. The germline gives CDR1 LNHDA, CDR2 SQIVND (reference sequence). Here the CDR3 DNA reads TGTGCCAGTAGTAGTGGGACAGGGAATCAGCCCCAGCATTTT. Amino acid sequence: CASSSGTGNQPQHF.

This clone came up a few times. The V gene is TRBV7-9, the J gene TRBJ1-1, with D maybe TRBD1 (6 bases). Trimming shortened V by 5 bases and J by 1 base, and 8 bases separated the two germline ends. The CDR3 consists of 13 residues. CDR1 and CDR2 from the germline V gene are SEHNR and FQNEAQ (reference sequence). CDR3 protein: CASSPGQNTEAFF. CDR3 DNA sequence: TGTGCCAGCAGCCCGGGACAGAACACTGAAGCTTTCTTT.

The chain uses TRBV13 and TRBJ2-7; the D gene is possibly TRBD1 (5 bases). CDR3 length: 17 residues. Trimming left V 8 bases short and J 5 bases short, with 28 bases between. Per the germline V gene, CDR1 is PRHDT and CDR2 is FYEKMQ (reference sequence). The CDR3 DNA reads TGTGCCAGCTGGTGGGGCTACCCTGAGCGCCCGACGGACGAGCAGTACGTC. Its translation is CASWWGYPERPTDEQYV.

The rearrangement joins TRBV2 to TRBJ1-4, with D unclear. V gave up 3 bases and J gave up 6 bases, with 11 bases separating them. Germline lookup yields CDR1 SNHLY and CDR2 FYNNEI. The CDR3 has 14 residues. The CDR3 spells CASSDPELYEKLFF. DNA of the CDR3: TGTGCCAGCAGTGACCCTGAACTTTATGAAAAACTGTTTTTT.

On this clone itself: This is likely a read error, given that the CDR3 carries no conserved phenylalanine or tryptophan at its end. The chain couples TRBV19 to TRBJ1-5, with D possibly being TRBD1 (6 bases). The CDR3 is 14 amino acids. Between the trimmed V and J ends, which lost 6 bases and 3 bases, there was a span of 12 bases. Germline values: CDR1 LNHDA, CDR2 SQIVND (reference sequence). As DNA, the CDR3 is TGTGCCAGTAGACCTCAGGGGATCAATCAGCCCCAGCATCTT. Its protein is CASRPQGINQPQHL.

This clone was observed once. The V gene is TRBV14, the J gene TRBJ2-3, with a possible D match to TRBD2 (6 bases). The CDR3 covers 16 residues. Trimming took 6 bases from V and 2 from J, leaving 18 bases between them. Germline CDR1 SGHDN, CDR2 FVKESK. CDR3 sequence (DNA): TGTGCCAGCAGGGGGAGTAGCGGAACTTACACAGATACGCAGTATTTT. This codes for CASRGSSGTYTDTQYF.

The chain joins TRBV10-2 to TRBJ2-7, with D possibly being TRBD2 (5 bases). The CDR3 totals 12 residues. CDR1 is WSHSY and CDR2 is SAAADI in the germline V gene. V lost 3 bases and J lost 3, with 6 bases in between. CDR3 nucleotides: TGCGCCAGCAGTGATGAGGGCTACGAGCAGTACGTC. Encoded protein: CASSDEGYEQYV.

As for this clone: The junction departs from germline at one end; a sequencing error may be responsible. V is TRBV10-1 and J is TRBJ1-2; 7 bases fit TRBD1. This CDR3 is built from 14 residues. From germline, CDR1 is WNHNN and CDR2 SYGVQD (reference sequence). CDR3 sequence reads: CVSSATGFDYGYTF. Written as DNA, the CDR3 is TGCGTCAGCAGTGCGACAGGGTTTGACTATGGCTACACCTTC.

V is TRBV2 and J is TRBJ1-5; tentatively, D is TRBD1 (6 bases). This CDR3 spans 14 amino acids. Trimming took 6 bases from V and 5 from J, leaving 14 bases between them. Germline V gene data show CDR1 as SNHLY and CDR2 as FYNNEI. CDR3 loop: CASRSSGAYQPQHF. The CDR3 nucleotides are TGTGCCAGCAGGTCATCAGGGGCCTATCAGCCCCAGCATTTT.

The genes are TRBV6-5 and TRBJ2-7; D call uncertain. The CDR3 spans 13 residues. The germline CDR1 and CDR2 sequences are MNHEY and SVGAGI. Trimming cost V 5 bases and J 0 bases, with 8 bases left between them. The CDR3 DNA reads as TGTGCCAGCAGTGAAACAGTCTCCTACGAGCAGTACTTC. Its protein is CASSETVSYEQYF.

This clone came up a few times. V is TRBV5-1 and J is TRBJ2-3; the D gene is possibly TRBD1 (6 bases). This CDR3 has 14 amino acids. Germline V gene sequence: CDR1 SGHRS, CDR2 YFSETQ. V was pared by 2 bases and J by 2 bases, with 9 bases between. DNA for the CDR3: TGCGCCAGCAGCTTCGCAGGGGCCACAGATACGCAGTATTTT. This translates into CASSFAGATDTQYF.

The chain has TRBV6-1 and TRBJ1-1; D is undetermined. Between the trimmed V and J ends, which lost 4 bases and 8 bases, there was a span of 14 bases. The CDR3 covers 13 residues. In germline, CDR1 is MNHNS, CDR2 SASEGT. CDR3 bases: TGTGCCAGCAGTGCCGCATTATGGGAGGAAGCTTTCTTT. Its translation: CASSAALWEEAFF.

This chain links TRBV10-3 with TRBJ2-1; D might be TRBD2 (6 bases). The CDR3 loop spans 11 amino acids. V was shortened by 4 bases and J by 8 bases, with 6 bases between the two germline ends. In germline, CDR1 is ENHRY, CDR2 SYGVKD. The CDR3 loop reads CAISGGDEQFF. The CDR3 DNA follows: TGTGCCATCAGTGGGGGGGATGAGCAGTTCTTC.